This is a list of T cell receptor beta chains from one sample in a study of cytomegalovirus exposure and HLA in healthy donors. The assay was immunoSEQ multiplex PCR, and TCRdb's table has in-frame clones only and misses some. The sample yields around 130,000 clones, over 50% seen once. Sequenced sample: PBMCs. These receptor sequences come from a middle-aged woman in good health and CMV-seropositive. CDR3s include the opening cysteine and the closing phenylalanine or tryptophan. The D gene is left open where the match is weak. Expanded clones get a size class; other rows say once, few or many, or leave the size out.

D gene	V gene	clone size	J gene	CDR3 protein	CDR3 DNA
TRBD1	TRBV2	few	TRBJ2-1	CASSGRDRVDNEQFF	TGTGCCAGCAGTGGAAGGGACAGGGTCGACAATGAGCAGTTCTTC
TRBD1	TRBV7-8	once	TRBJ1-1	CASSPGQDIGEAFF	TGTGCCAGCAGCCCCGGACAGGATATTGGTGAAGCTTTCTTT
TRBD2	TRBV5-1	once	TRBJ2-7	CASSSTSGSYEQYF	TGCGCCAGCAGCTCCACTAGCGGCTCCTACGAGCAGTACTTC
.	TRBV18	.	TRBJ2-5	CASSGSGAQETQYF	TGTGCCAGCTCGGGTAGCGGAGCACAAGAGACCCAGTACTTC
.	TRBV7-9	.	TRBJ1-2	CATGANYGYTF	TGTGCCACGGGAGCTAACTATGGCTACACCTTC
.	TRBV21-1	.	TRBJ2-7	CASPWEPGQGSHEQYF	TGTGCCAGCCCCTGGGAGCCGGGACAGGGCTCGCACGAGCAGTACTTC
TRBD2	TRBV5-1	.	TRBJ2-1	CASSEVSGGYNEQFF	TGCGCCAGCAGCGAAGTTAGCGGGGGTTACAATGAGCAGTTCTTC
.	TRBV2	.	TRBJ2-7	CASTEGGPSPLSYEQYF	TGTGCCAGCACGGAAGGGGGACCTTCGCCCCTCTCCTACGAGCAGTACTTC
TRBD2	TRBV5-6	many	TRBJ2-7	CASSRRGTSREQYF	TGTGCCAGCAGCCGAAGGGGGACTAGCCGCGAGCAGTACTTC
.	TRBV6-5	.	TRBJ1-5	CASSPTVNQPQHF	TGTGCCAGCAGCCCGACAGTAAATCAGCCCCAGCATTTT